Included here is one TCR beta chain sequence, with context. Per the study methods: By means of reference gene primer amplification, nucleated cell counts were estimated. Produced via immunoSEQ multiplex PCR; TCRdb's table is partial and in-frame only. For V, J and clone size, that table is used; D and trimming come from the DNA. Seen here are around 69,000 clones, 84% observed once, and the top ten hold 8.8%. The sample comes from a study of blood T cell repertoires in COVID-19. About the research overall: The United States, Italy and Spain provided the acute and convalescent COVID-19 samples. In each case, the material was cDNA or gDNA derived from T cells, B-cell-depleted T cells, or PBMCs.

Sample: peripheral blood. This clonotype was sampled from a middle-aged man with active COVID-19.

CDR3 bases: TGCGCCAGCAGCTTGGACAGGTTGGGCACAGATACGCAGTATTTT. Translated, it gives CASSLDRLGTDTQYF. V usage is TRBV5-1 and J usage is TRBJ2-3, with D possibly matching TRBD1 (5 bases). V lost 0 bases and J 1 base, leaving 9 bases between the germline ends. Germline V gene data show CDR1 as SGHRS and CDR2 as YFSETQ. CDR3 size: 15 residues.